This T cell receptor beta chain is drawn from a study of T cell responses to AZD1222 COVID-19 vaccine. Details on this clone: Antigen specificity is unknown.

Germline CDR1 is MNHEY and CDR2 is SVGAGI. V trimming: 6 bases; J trimming: 0 bases; junction bases outside the gene matches: 2. CDR3 length: 13 amino acids. Measured with immunoSEQ multiplex PCR; TCRdb has only the in-frame clones, and not every one. The table shows about 140,000 clones, with 90% occurring only once. Whole-study findings and limits: It was only after the peak T cell response that any repertoires were sampled. Mostly white British, mostly female donors; authors suggested clonal diversity may be underestimated.

The TCR sequence derives from an adult in good health. The V call is TRBV6-5, the J call TRBJ2-7; 7 nucleotides agree with TRBD1. Sequenced material: peripheral blood, taken on day 0 of AZD1222 vaccination. The CDR3 here is CASRRDSSYEQYF. The CDR3 nucleotides are TGTGCCAGCAGAAGGGACAGCTCCTACGAGCAGTACTTC.